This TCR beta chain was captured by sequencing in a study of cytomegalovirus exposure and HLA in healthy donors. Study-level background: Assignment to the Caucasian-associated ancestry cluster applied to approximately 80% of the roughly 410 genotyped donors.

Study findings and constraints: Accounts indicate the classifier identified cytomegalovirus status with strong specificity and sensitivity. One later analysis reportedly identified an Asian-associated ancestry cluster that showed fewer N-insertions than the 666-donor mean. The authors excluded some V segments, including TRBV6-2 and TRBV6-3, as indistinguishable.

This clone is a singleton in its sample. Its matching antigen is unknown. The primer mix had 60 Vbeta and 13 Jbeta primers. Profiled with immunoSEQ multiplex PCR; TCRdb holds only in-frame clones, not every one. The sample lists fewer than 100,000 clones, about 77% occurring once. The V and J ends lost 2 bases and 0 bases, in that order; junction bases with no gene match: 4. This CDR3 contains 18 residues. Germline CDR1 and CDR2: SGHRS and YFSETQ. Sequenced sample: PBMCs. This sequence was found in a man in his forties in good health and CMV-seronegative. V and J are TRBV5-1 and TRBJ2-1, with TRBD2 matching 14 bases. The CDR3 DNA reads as TGCGCCAGCAGCTTCCGACTAGCGGGAGGGTTCTCCTACAATGAGCAGTTCTTC. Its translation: CASSFRLAGGFSYNEQFF.